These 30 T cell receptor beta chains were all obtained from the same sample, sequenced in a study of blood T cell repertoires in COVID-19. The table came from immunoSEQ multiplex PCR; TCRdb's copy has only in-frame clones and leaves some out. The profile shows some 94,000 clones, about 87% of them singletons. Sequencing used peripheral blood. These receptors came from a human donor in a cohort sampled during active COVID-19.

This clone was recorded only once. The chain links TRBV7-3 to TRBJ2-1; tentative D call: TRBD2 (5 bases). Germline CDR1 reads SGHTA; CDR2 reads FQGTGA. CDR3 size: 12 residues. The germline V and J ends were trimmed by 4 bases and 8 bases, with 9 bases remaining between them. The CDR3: CASSSSSYEQFF. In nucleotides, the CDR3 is TGTGCCAGCAGCTCATCTAGCTATGAGCAGTTCTTC.

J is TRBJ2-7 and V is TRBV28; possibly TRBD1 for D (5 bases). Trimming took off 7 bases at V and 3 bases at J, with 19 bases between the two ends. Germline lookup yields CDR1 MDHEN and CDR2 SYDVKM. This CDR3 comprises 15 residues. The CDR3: CASTQFGVQGYEQYF. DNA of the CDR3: TGTGCCAGCACCCAATTTGGGGTGCAGGGCTACGAGCAGTACTTC.

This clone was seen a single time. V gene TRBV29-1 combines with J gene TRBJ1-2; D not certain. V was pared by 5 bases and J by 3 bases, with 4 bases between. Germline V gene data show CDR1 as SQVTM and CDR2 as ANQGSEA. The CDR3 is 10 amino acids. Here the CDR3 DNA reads TGCAGCGTTCGGGACTATGGCTACACCTTC. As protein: CSVRDYGYTF.

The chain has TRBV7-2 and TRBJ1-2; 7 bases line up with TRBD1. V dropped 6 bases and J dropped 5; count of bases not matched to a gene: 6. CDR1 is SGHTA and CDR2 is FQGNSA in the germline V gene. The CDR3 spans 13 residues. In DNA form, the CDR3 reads TGTGCCAGCAGTCCCGACAGGGTATATGGCTACACCTTC. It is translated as CASSPDRVYGYTF.

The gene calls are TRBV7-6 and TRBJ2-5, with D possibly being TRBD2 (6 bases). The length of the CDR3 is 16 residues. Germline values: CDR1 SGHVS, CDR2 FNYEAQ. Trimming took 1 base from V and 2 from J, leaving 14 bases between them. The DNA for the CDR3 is TGTGCCAGCAGCTTAGTGGGCCAGCGGGCGCAAGAGACCCAGTACTTC. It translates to CASSLVGQRAQETQYF.

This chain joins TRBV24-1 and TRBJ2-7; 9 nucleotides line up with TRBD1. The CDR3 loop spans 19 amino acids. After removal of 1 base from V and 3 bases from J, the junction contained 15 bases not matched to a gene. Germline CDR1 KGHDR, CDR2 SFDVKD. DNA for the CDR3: TGTGCCACCAGTGATTTTAAGTGGGGACAGGGAAAAGGGCACTACGAGCAGTACTTC. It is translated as CATSDFKWGQGKGHYEQYF.

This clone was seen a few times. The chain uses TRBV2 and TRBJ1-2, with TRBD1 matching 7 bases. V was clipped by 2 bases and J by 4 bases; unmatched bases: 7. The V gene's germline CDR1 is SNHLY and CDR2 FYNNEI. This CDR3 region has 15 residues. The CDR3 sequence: CASSESRDRIYGYTF. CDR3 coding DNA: TGTGCCAGCAGTGAATCACGGGACAGAATCTATGGCTACACCTTC.

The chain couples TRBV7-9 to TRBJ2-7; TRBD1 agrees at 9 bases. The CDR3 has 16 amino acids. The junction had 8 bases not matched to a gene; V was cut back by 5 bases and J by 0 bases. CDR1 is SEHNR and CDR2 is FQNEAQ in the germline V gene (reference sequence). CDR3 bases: TGTGCCAGCAGCCCGATGGGACAGGGCCTCTCCTACGAGCAGTACTTC. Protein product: CASSPMGQGLSYEQYF.

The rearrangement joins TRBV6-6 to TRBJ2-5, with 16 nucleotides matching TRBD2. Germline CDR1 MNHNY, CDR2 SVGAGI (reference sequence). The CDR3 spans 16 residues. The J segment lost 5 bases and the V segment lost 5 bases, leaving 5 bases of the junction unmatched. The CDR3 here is CASSQGTSGGAETQYF. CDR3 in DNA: TGTGCCAGCAGTCAAGGGACTAGCGGGGGGGCGGAGACCCAGTACTTC.

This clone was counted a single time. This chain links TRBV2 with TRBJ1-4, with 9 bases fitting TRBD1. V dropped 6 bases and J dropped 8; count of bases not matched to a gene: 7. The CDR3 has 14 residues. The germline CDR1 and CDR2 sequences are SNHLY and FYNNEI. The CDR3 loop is CASRRQGVGEKLFF. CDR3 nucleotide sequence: TGTGCCAGCAGACGACAGGGGGTAGGCGAAAAACTGTTTTTT.

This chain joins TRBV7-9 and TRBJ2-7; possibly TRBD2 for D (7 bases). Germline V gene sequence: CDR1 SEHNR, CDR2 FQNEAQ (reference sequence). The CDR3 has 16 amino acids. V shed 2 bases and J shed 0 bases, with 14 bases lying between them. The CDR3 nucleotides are TGTGCCAGCAGCTTAAATGCGGGGGCCGACTCCTACGAGCAGTACTTC. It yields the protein CASSLNAGADSYEQYF.

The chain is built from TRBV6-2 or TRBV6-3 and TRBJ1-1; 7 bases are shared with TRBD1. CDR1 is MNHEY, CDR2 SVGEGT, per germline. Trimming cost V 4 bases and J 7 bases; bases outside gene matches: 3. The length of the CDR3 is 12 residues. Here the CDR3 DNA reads TGTGCCAGCAGTTCCAGGGACAGTGAAGCTTTCTTT. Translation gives CASSSRDSEAFF.

CDR3 protein: CASSLRGGNYGYTF. The CDR3 DNA reads TGTGCCAGCAGCTTAAGGGGAGGGAACTATGGCTACACCTTC. V gene TRBV7-9 combines with J gene TRBJ1-2, with D perhaps TRBD1 (5 bases). The CDR3 length is 14 residues. V lost 2 bases, J lost 2 bases, and 9 bases lay in between. Germline CDR1 is SEHNR and CDR2 is FQNEAQ (reference sequence).

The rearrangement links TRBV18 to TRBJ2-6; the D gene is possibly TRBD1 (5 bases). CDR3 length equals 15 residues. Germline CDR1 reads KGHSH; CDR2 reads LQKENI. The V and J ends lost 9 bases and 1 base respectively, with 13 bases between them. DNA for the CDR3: TGTGCCAGTACGGGCCAGGGATCTGGGGCCAACGTCCTGACTTTC. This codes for CASTGQGSGANVLTF.

The CDR3 region is CASSQDRTGGRRYGYTF. Written as DNA, the CDR3 is TGCGCCAGCAGCCAAGATCGGACAGGGGGCAGGAGGTATGGCTACACCTTC. V gene TRBV4-1 combines with J gene TRBJ1-2, with 11 bases matching TRBD1. V shed 0 bases, J shed 5 bases, and the junction held 8 bases outside the gene matches. CDR3 length: 17 amino acids. Germline V gene data show CDR1 as MGHRA and CDR2 as YSYEKL.

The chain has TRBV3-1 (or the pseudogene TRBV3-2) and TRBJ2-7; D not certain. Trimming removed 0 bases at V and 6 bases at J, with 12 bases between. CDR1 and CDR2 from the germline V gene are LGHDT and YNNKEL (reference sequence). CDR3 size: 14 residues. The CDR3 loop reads CASSQEAARGEQYF. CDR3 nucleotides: TGTGCCAGCAGCCAAGAGGCGGCTCGTGGCGAGCAGTACTTC.

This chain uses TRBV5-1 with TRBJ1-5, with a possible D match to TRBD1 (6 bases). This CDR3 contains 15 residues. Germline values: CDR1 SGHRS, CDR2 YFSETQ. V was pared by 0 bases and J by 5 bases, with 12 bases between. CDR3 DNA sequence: TGCGCCAGCAGCTTGGATAGTGGGGGCGATCAGCCCCAGCATTTT. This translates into CASSLDSGGDQPQHF.

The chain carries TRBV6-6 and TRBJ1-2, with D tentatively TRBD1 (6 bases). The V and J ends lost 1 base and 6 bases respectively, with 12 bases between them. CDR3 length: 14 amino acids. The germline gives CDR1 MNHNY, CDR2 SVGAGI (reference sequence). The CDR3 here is CASSYFRGSDGYTF. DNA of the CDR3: TGTGCCAGCAGTTACTTCAGGGGATCGGATGGCTACACCTTC.

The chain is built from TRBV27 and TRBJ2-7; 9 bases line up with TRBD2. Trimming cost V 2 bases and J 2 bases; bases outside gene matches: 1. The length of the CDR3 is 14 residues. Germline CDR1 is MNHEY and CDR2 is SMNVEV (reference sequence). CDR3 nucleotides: TGTGCCAGCAGTTTAGCGGGGGGGCCCTACGAGCAGTACTTC. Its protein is CASSLAGGPYEQYF.

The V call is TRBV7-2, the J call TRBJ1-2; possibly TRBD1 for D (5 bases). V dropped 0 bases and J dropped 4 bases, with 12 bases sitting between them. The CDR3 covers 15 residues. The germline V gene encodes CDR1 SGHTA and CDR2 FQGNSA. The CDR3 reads CASSLARDGGYGYTF. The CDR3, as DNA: TGTGCCAGCAGCTTAGCGAGGGACGGGGGCTATGGCTACACCTTC.

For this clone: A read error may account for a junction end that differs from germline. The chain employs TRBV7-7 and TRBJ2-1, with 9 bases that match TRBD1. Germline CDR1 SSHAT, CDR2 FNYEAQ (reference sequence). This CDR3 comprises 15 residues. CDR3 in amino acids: CASSLDRGSGNEQFF. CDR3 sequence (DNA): TGTGCTAGCAGCTTGGACAGGGGATCGGGGAATGAGCAGTTCTTC.

DNA of the CDR3: TGCGCCAGCAGCTTCGCAACCTCTCGAGACACTGAAGCTTTCTTT. Translating it yields CASSFATSRDTEAFF. The V gene is TRBV5-1, the J gene TRBJ1-1; D not resolved. The CDR3 runs 15 residues. V was trimmed by 2 bases and J by 3 bases, leaving 14 bases between them. Germline V gene sequence: CDR1 SGHRS, CDR2 YFSETQ.

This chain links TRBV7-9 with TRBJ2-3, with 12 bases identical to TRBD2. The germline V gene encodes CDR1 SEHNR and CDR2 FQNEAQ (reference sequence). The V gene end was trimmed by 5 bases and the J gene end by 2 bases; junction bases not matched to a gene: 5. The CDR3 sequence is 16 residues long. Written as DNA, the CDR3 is TGTGCCAGCAGCCCAGGACTAGCGGGGAACACAGATACGCAGTATTTT. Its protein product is CASSPGLAGNTDTQYF. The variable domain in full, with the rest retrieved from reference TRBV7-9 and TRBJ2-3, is DTGVSQNPRHKITKRGQNVTFRCDPISEHNRLYWYRQTLGQGPEFLTYFQNEAQLEKSRLLSDRFSAERPKGSFSTLEIQRTEQGDSAMYLCASSPGLAGNTDTQYFGPGTRLTVL.

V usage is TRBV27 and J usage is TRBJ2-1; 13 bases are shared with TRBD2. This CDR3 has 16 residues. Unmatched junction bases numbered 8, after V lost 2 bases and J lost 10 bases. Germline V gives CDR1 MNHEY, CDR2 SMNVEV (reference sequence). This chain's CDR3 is CASSLELAGGPREQFF. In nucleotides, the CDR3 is TGTGCCAGCAGTTTAGAACTAGCGGGGGGGCCAAGGGAGCAGTTCTTC.

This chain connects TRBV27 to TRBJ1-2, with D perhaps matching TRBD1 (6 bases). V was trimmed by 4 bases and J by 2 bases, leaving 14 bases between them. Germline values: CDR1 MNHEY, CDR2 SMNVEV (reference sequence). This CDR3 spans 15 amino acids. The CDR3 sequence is CASSSSSQGNYGYTF. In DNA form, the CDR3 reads TGTGCCAGCAGTTCGTCGTCCCAGGGGAACTATGGCTACACCTTC.

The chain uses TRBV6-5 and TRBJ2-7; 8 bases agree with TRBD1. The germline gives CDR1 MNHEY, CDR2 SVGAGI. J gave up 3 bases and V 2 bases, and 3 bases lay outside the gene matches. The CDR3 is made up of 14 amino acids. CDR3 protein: CASSYRRGLYEQYF. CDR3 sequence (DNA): TGTGCCAGCAGTTACCGCAGGGGGCTCTACGAGCAGTACTTC.

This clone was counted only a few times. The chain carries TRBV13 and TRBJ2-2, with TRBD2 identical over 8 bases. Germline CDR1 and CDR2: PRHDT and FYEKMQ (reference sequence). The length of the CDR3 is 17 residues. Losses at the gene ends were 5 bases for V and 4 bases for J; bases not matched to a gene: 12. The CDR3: CASSDIPGGPGTGELFF. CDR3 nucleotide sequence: TGTGCCAGCAGCGACATTCCGGGGGGGCCGGGCACCGGGGAGCTGTTTTTT.

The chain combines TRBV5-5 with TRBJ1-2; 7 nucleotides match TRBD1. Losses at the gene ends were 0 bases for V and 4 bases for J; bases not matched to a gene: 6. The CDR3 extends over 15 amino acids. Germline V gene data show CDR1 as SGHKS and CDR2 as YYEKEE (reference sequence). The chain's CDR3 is CASSLVVTGSYGYTF. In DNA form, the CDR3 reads TGTGCCAGCAGCTTGGTAGTGACAGGGAGCTATGGCTACACCTTC.

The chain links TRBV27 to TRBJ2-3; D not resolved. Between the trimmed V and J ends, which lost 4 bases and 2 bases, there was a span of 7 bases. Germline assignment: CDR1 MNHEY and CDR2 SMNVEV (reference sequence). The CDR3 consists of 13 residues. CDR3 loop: CASSSTHTDTQYF. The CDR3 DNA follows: TGTGCCAGCAGTTCCACTCACACAGATACGCAGTATTTT.

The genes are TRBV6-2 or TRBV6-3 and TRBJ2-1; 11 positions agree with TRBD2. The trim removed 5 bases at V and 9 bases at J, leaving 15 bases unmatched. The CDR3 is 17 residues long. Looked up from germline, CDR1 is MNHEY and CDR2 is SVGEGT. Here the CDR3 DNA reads TGTGCCAGCAGTGACGCCTTTACTAGCGGGAGAGGTGGTGAGCAGTTCTTC. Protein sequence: CASSDAFTSGRGGEQFF.